This T cell receptor beta chain was recovered during a study of CD8+CD57+ T cells in acquired aplastic anemia. Study information: DNA recovered from sorted CD4+ and CD8+ cells had a mean of approximately 3 ug. Approximately 11 million reads, on average, were obtained for CD4+ cells from healthy donors. Study-wide findings and caveats: Patients and controls shared approximately 28 CD8+ CDR3 sequences. Statistical testing detected no significant gap in CD8+ Simpson's diversity between patients and controls.

Trimming removed 4 bases from V and 0 bases from J, with 11 bases in between. This CDR3 is built from 14 residues. Germline assignment: CDR1 DFQATT and CDR2 SNEGSKA (reference sequence). For this clonotype: Its matching antigen is unknown.

The template for TCR beta VDJ and CDR3 sequence profiling was genomic DNA. Using its own MiXCR run on the reads, TCRdb lists one record per CDR3 protein. The sample shows 200,000 to 250,000 distinct CDR3 sequences, over 55% of them seen only once. The chain employs TRBV20-1 and TRBJ2-3; D gene ambiguous. The sequence was obtained from a human donor in good health. Source material: sorted CD4+, CD8+, or CD8+CD57+ T cells (not recorded which) from PBMCs. DNA of the CDR3: TGCAGTGCTAAGGAGCATTCTAGCACAGATACGCAGTATTTT. Translated: CSAKEHSSTDTQYF.